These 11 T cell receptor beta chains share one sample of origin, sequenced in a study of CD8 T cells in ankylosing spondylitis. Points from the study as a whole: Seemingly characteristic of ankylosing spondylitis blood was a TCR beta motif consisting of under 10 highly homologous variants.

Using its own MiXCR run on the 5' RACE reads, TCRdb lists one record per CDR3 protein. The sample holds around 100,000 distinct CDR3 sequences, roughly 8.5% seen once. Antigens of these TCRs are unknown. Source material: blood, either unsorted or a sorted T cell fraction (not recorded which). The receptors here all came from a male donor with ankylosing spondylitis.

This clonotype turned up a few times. The CDR3 nucleotides read TGCAGTGCTACCCTTACGGGACAGGCACTTTGGGAGCAGTACGTC. Protein: CSATLTGQALWEQYV. The V and J genes are TRBV20-1 and TRBJ2-7, with 8 bases identical to TRBD1. J was trimmed by 7 bases and V by 4 bases; bases with no gene match: 15. This CDR3 has 15 amino acids. Germline CDR1 and CDR2: DFQATT and SNEGSKA (reference sequence).

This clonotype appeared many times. This CDR3 is CASSDELAGDTQYF. For the CDR3, the DNA is TGCGCCAGCAGTGACGAACTAGCGGGAGATACGCAGTATTTT. V and J are TRBV10-1 and TRBJ2-3; 9 bases map to TRBD2. This CDR3 spans 14 amino acids. With 3 bases clipped from V and 5 bases from J, the junction kept 3 bases outside the gene matches. Per the germline V gene, CDR1 is WNHNN and CDR2 is SYGVQD (reference sequence).

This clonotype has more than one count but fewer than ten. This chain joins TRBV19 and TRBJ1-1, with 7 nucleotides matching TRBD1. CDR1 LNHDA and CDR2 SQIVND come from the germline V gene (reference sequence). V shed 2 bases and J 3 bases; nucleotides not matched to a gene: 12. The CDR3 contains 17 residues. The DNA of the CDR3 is TGTGCCAGTAGTATATATGGGACAGCCAAGTTGTACACTGAAGCTTTCTTT. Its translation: CASSIYGTAKLYTEAFF.

The CDR3 here is CASSLGQGAGYEQYF. The CDR3 DNA reads as TGTGCCAGCAGCTTGGGTCAGGGGGCCGGGTACGAGCAGTACTTC. This chain links TRBV11-2 with TRBJ2-7, with TRBD1 identical over 8 bases. Germline lookup yields CDR1 SGHAT and CDR2 FQNNGV. With V trimmed by 3 bases and J by 4 bases, 8 bases remained unmatched. The CDR3 contains 15 residues.

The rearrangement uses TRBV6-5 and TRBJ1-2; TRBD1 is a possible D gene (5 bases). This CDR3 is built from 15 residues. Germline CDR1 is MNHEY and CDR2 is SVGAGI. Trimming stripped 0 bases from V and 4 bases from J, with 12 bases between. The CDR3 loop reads CASSYSSGGAYGYTF. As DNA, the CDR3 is TGTGCCAGCAGTTACTCGTCCGGGGGTGCCTATGGCTACACCTTC.

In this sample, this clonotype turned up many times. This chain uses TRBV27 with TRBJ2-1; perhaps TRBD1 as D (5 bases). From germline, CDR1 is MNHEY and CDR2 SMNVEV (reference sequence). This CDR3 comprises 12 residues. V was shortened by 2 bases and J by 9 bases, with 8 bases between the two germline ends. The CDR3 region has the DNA TGTGCCAGCAGTTTAGGGGCAGGTGAGCAGTTCTTC. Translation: CASSLGAGEQFF.

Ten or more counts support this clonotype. The CDR3 loop reads CASSDGQGVGNSPLHF. The CDR3 bases are TGTGCCAGCAGTGACGGACAGGGGGTAGGAAATTCACCCCTCCACTTT. This chain connects TRBV12-3 or TRBV12-4 to TRBJ1-6, with TRBD1 matching 10 bases. Unmatched junction bases numbered 8, after V lost 5 bases and J lost 7 bases. The length of the CDR3 is 16 residues.

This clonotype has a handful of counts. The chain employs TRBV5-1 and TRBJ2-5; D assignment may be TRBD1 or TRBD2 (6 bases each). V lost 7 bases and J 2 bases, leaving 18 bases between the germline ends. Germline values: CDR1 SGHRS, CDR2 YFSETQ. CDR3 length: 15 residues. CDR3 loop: CASPLGASAQETQYF. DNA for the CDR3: TGCGCCAGCCCCTTGGGGGCTAGCGCGCAAGAGACCCAGTACTTC.

CDR3 nucleotide sequence: TGTGCCAGCAGTTGGTTTTCGCTGGATACGCAGTATTTT. It specifies CASSWFSLDTQYF. The chain combines TRBV27 with TRBJ2-3; D is unresolved. This CDR3 has 13 amino acids. Germline CDR1 reads MNHEY; CDR2 reads SMNVEV (reference sequence). The germline V and J ends were trimmed by 4 bases and 6 bases, with 11 bases remaining between them.

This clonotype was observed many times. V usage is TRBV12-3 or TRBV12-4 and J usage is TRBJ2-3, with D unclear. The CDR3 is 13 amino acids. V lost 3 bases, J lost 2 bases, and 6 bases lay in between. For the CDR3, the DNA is TGTGCCAGCAGTTTCGCAATCACAGATACGCAGTATTTT. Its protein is CASSFAITDTQYF.

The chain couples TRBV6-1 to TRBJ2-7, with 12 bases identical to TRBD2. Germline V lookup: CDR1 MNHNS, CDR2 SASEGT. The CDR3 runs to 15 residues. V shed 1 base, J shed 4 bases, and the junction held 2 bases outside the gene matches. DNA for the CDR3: TGTGCCAGCAGTGAAGAACTAGCGGGAGGTTACGAGCAGTACGTC. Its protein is CASSEELAGGYEQYV.